These 29 T cell receptor beta chains were all obtained from the same sample, sequenced in a study of shared T cell receptors in the human thymus. Measured with immunoSEQ multiplex PCR; TCRdb has only the in-frame clones, and not every one. The data hold 700,000 to 750,000 clones, with 70% to 90% observed a single time. The same data also went into a second study, on human thymus T cells.

Input material: thymocytes. These TCRs come from a girl less than two years old with a congenital heart defect.

The gene calls are TRBV10-3 and TRBJ2-1; 12 bases are a match to TRBD2. The V segment lost 3 bases and the J segment 8 bases; nucleotides outside the gene matches: 14. Germline CDR1 is ENHRY and CDR2 is SYGVKD. The CDR3 runs 18 residues. CDR3 DNA: TGTGCCATCAGTGAAATTTTGTCTAGCGGGGGGGCTTTGGATGAGCAGTTCTTC. Its protein is CAISEILSSGGALDEQFF.

This rearrangement joins TRBV7-6 to TRBJ1-1, with D unclear. Per the germline V gene, CDR1 is SGHVS and CDR2 is FNYEAQ. The V end lost 1 base, the J end lost 0 bases, and 15 bases lay between the germline ends. This CDR3 spans 17 amino acids. The CDR3 here is CASSLVGRLTMNTEAFF. CDR3 coding DNA: TGTGCCAGCAGCTTAGTAGGGAGGCTGACTATGAACACTGAAGCTTTCTTT.

With regard to this clone: Because the CDR3 is missing its conserved closing phenylalanine or tryptophan, this is likely a read error. Because the CDR3's place on the DNA is in doubt, the DNA is left out and the CDR3 is given as listed by TCRdb. This chain connects TRBV9 to TRBJ2-3; no DNA check was done on the table's D call, TRBD2. Germline V gene lookup returns CDR1 SGDLS and CDR2 YYNGEE. The CDR3 has 9 residues if both end residues are counted. CDR3 loop: CASSVDVGV.

V gene TRBV29-1 combines with J gene TRBJ2-3, with TRBD1 matching 7 bases. The CDR3 has 16 residues. CDR1 SQVTM and CDR2 ANQGSEA come from the germline V gene. Trimming removed 7 bases from V and 2 bases from J; junction bases left unmatched: 15. The CDR3 here is CSAGKWTGQLTDTQYF. CDR3 coding DNA: TGCAGCGCGGGGAAATGGACAGGCCAACTCACAGATACGCAGTATTTT.

This rearrangement joins TRBV2 to TRBJ1-2; D uncertain. The germline gives CDR1 SNHLY, CDR2 FYNNEI. Trimming cost V 3 bases and J 3 bases, with 14 bases left between them. The length of the CDR3 is 15 residues. The CDR3 protein is CASSEVRDPYYGYTF. Here the CDR3 DNA reads TGTGCCAGCAGTGAGGTCCGGGATCCTTACTATGGCTACACCTTC.

This sequence joins TRBV5-6 and TRBJ1-1; D is uncertain. The V end lost 4 bases, the J end lost 1 base, and 11 bases lay between the germline ends. The germline CDR1 and CDR2 sequences are SGHDT and YYEEEE. The CDR3 totals 14 residues. CDR3 bases: TGTGCCAGCAGCACCGGGCTAGCGAACACTGAAGCTTTCTTT. This gives the protein CASSTGLANTEAFF.

The chain couples TRBV27 to TRBJ2-1; D possibly corresponds to TRBD1 (6 bases). V was shortened by 4 bases and J by 10 bases, with 14 bases between the two germline ends. The length of the CDR3 is 13 residues. The germline V gene encodes CDR1 MNHEY and CDR2 SMNVEV (reference sequence). The CDR3 sequence is CASSSQQGDEQFF. DNA for the CDR3: TGTGCCAGCAGTTCGCAACAGGGAGACGAGCAGTTCTTC.

The rearrangement joins TRBV7-3 to TRBJ2-2, with D hard to call. Trimming took 8 bases from V and 4 from J, leaving 8 bases between them. This CDR3 is built from 12 residues. The germline V gene has CDR1 SGHTA and CDR2 FQGTGA. This CDR3 is CASGELTGELFF. CDR3 nucleotide sequence: TGTGCCAGCGGAGAACTCACCGGGGAGCTGTTTTTT.

The chain employs TRBV10-2 and TRBJ1-2; 8 positions agree with TRBD1. The CDR3 extends over 11 amino acids. V shed 8 bases, J shed 6 bases, and the junction held 2 bases outside the gene matches. CDR1 and CDR2 from the germline V gene are WSHSY and SAAADI. In DNA form, the CDR3 reads TGCGCCAGCCAGGGGGCTGATGGCTACACCTTC. Its translation is CASQGADGYTF.

The V gene is TRBV7-3, the J gene TRBJ2-1; the D gene is possibly TRBD1 (6 bases). There are 15 residues in the CDR3. CDR1 SGHTA and CDR2 FQGTGA come from the germline V gene. V lost 5 bases and J 2 bases, leaving 13 bases between the germline ends. The CDR3 DNA follows: TGTGCCAGCAGCCCCCTATCAGGGGCCTACAATGAGCAGTTCTTC. Translating it yields CASSPLSGAYNEQFF.

This sequence joins TRBV21-1 and TRBJ2-5; whether TRBD2, the table's D call, matches the DNA was not checked. TRBV21-1 is a pseudogene. The CDR3 totals 17 residues. The CDR3 nucleotides are TGTGCCAGCAGCAAAGTCACTAGCGGGGTGATCCAAGAGACCCAGTACTTC. It encodes CASSKVTSGVIQETQYF.

J is TRBJ1-4 and V is TRBV4-1; the D is unclear. CDR1 and CDR2 (germline): MGHRA, YSYEKL. This CDR3 has 16 amino acids. The V and J ends lost 2 bases and 3 bases respectively, with 13 bases between them. CDR3 residues: CASSQPISVSNEKLFF. CDR3 DNA: TGCGCCAGCAGCCAACCCATATCAGTGTCTAATGAAAAACTGTTTTTT.

This CDR3 is CASIQLFRESQETQYF. The CDR3 bases are TGTGCCAGCATCCAGCTTTTTAGGGAGTCCCAAGAGACCCAGTACTTC. The chain carries TRBV5-6 and TRBJ2-5; possibly TRBD2 for D (5 bases). This CDR3 is 16 amino acids long. The germline gives CDR1 SGHDT, CDR2 YYEEEE. Trimming cost V 6 bases and J 1 base, with 19 bases left between them.

In its sample, this clone was seen a few times. The chain carries TRBV9 and TRBJ1-4, with 7 positions matching TRBD1. The CDR3 is 15 amino acids. Germline lookup yields CDR1 SGDLS and CDR2 YYNGEE. Trimming cost V 3 bases and J 8 bases; bases outside gene matches: 10. The CDR3 region is CASSARQGRTEKLFF. Written as DNA, the CDR3 is TGTGCCAGCAGCGCCCGACAGGGAAGGACCGAAAAACTGTTTTTT. The whole variable domain, filled in from reference TRBV9 and TRBJ1-4, reads DSGVTQTPKHLITATGQRVTLRCSPRSGDLSVYWYQQSLDQGLQFLIQYYNGEERAKGNILERFSAQQFPDLHSELNLSSLELGDSALYFCASSARQGRTEKLFFGSGTQLSVL.

The rearrangement links TRBV28 to TRBJ1-4; D is unclear. CDR1 and CDR2 (germline): MDHEN, SYDVKM. The CDR3 is made up of 14 amino acids. Deletions cut 5 bases from V and 0 bases from J, with 7 bases between. In nucleotides, the CDR3 is TGTGCCAGCAGTGAGGTGGCAACTAATGAAAAACTGTTTTTT. Protein: CASSEVATNEKLFF.

The chain recombines TRBV5-1 with TRBJ2-7, with D tentatively TRBD1 (6 bases). CDR3 length: 15 amino acids. CDR1 is SGHRS and CDR2 is YFSETQ in the germline V gene. V shed 4 bases and J shed 1 base, with 15 bases lying between them. The CDR3 loop is CASSPRQATSYEQYF. CDR3 DNA: TGCGCCAGCAGCCCGCGACAGGCCACTTCCTACGAGCAGTACTTC.

The V and J genes are TRBV6-4 and TRBJ2-3, with 11 bases aligning to TRBD2. The CDR3 totals 21 residues. Germline-derived CDR1 and CDR2 are MRHNA and SNTAGT. V dropped 1 base and J dropped 0; count of bases not matched to a gene: 15. The CDR3 sequence is CASSDYPYPSGGTLSTDTQYF. CDR3 in DNA: TGTGCCAGCAGTGACTACCCGTACCCTAGCGGGGGGACTCTTAGCACAGATACGCAGTATTTT.

V and J are TRBV7-9 and TRBJ2-2; D not certain. The CDR3 is 12 residues long. Germline CDR1 and CDR2: SEHNR and FQNEAQ (reference sequence). Trimming left V 2 bases short and J 9 bases short, with 7 bases between. The CDR3 nucleotides are TGTGCCAGCAGCTTAATCTTTCGGGAGCTGTTTTTT. It is translated as CASSLIFRELFF. Variable domain in full (rest from reference TRBV7-9 and TRBJ2-2): DTGVSQNPRHKITKRGQNVTFRCDPISEHNRLYWYRQTLGQGPEFLTYFQNEAQLEKSRLLSDRFSAERPKGSFSTLEIQRTEQGDSAMYLCASSLIFRELFFGEGSRLTVL.

This chain uses TRBV6-4 with TRBJ1-6; 7 nucleotides agree with TRBD1. V lost 2 bases, J lost 6 bases, and 4 bases stayed unmatched. Per germline, CDR1 MRHNA and CDR2 SNTAGT. CDR3 length equals 15 residues. The chain's CDR3 is CASSDAAGGNSPLHF. CDR3 bases: TGTGCCAGCAGTGACGCGGCAGGGGGTAATTCACCCCTCCACTTT.

The J gene is TRBJ1-3, the V gene TRBV14; TRBD1 aligns across 10 bases. V lost 2 bases, J lost 2 bases, and 12 bases stayed unmatched. Germline V gene lookup returns CDR1 SGHDN and CDR2 FVKESK. The CDR3 has 19 amino acids. The CDR3 reads CASSQFPGTGVRPGNTIYF. In nucleotides, the CDR3 is TGTGCCAGCAGCCAATTTCCCGGGACAGGGGTACGGCCTGGAAACACCATATATTTT.

The chain combines TRBV2 with TRBJ1-2; 9 bases are a match to TRBD1. The CDR3 totals 14 residues. The ends lost 7 bases at V and 4 bases at J; junction bases unmatched: 7. Germline CDR1 and CDR2: SNHLY and FYNNEI. CDR3 region: CASNWTGESYGYTF. In nucleotides, the CDR3 is TGTGCCAGCAACTGGACAGGGGAATCCTATGGCTACACCTTC.

The J gene is TRBJ2-7, the V gene TRBV19; 7 bases are shared with TRBD1. The CDR3 loop spans 17 amino acids. CDR1 and CDR2 (germline): LNHDA, SQIVND (reference sequence). V shed 6 bases and J 0 bases; nucleotides not matched to a gene: 14. CDR3 amino acids: CASSIGGAGTVSYEQYF. In DNA, the CDR3 is TGTGCCAGTAGCATTGGGGGAGCCGGGACAGTCTCCTACGAGCAGTACTTC.

The V call is TRBV7-2, the J call TRBJ2-3; 10 positions agree with TRBD1. The CDR3 runs to 17 residues. Trimming took 5 bases from V and 3 from J; bases not matched to a gene: 11. CDR1 and CDR2 (germline): SGHTA, FQGNSA. The CDR3 loop reads CASSHTGQGYSTDTQYF. The DNA of the CDR3 is TGTGCCAGCAGCCACACGGGACAGGGGTACTCAACAGATACGCAGTATTTT.

This clone was observed once. This rearrangement joins TRBV29-1 to TRBJ2-7; D is possibly TRBD1 (5 bases). The CDR3 extends over 13 amino acids. V was clipped by 2 bases and J by 3 bases, with 11 bases between them. Germline V CDR1 and CDR2: SQVTM, ANQGSEA. The CDR3: CSVEIGQGYEQYF. CDR3 in DNA: TGCAGCGTTGAAATAGGGCAGGGCTACGAGCAGTACTTC.

J is TRBJ2-5 and V is TRBV13, with 8 positions matching TRBD1. V shed 2 bases and J 3 bases; nucleotides not matched to a gene: 23. CDR3 size: 21 residues. Germline values: CDR1 PRHDT, CDR2 FYEKMQ (reference sequence). CDR3 residues: CASSLTRIRQGRLFREETQYF. DNA of the CDR3: TGTGCCAGCAGCTTAACAAGGATCCGACAGGGGAGGTTGTTTAGAGAAGAGACCCAGTACTTC. Combining the CDR3 with reference TRBV13 and TRBJ2-5 gives the whole variable domain AAGVIQSPRHLIKEKRETATLKCYPIPRHDTVYWYQQGPGQDPQFLISFYEKMQSDKGSIPDRFSAQQFSDYHSELNMSSLELGDSALYFCASSLTRIRQGRLFREETQYFGPGTRLLVL.

The CDR3 sequence: CASSARTGSGYGYTF. The CDR3 coding sequence is TGTGCCAGCAGTGCCCGGACAGGGAGTGGGTATGGCTACACCTTC. The chain joins TRBV6-6 to TRBJ1-2, with 8 bases matching TRBD1. With V trimmed by 5 bases and J by 5 bases, 10 bases remained unmatched. Germline CDR1 reads MNHNY; CDR2 reads SVGAGI (reference sequence). This CDR3 is 15 amino acids long.

V and J are TRBV5-1 and TRBJ2-7; TRBD1 matches 8 bases. The CDR3 covers 17 residues. With V trimmed by 3 bases and J by 3 bases, 14 bases remained unmatched. Looked up from germline, CDR1 is SGHRS and CDR2 is YFSETQ. CDR3 sequence (DNA): TGCGCCAGCAGCTCCCGGGACAGGATTCGCCCGGACTACGAGCAGTACTTC. This gives the protein CASSSRDRIRPDYEQYF.

The chain combines TRBV14 with TRBJ1-1; no firm D call. Germline CDR1 SGHDN, CDR2 FVKESK. V shed 6 bases and J shed 1 base, with 12 bases lying between them. This CDR3 has 14 amino acids. The CDR3 loop is CASRPWSANTEAFF. The CDR3 coding sequence is TGTGCCAGCAGACCCTGGAGCGCGAACACTGAAGCTTTCTTT. Using reference TRBV14 and TRBJ1-1 for the parts outside the CDR3, the full variable domain is EAGVTQFPSHSVIEKGQTVTLRCDPISGHDNLYWYRRVMGKEIKFLLHFVKESKQDESGMPNNRFLAERTGGTYSTLKVQPAELEDSGVYFCASRPWSANTEAFFGQGTRLTVV.

This chain uses TRBV5-1 with TRBJ2-2, with D possibly TRBD1 on 5 matching bases. The CDR3 length is 17 residues. Trimming shortened V by 4 bases and J by 2 bases, and 18 bases separated the two germline ends. Per the germline V gene, CDR1 is SGHRS and CDR2 is YFSETQ. The CDR3 sequence: CASSAKIKGVNTGELFF. CDR3 DNA: TGCGCCAGCAGCGCAAAAATAAAAGGGGTAAACACCGGGGAGCTGTTTTTT.